This entry lists 31 T cell receptor beta chains sequenced from one sample in a study of T-cell reconstitution after alpha-beta-depleted transplantation in children. Unique molecular identifiers were used to barcode this TCRbeta library. TCRdb redid the calling of the PCR reads with MiXCR, one entry per CDR3 protein. This table holds over 450,000 distinct CDR3 sequences, about 11% found once. The material sequenced was PBMCs, taken before TCRalphabeta/CD19-depleted stem cell transplant. All receptors come from a child aged 2 to 15 with inherited bone marrow failure, due to receive a stem cell transplant.

This clonotype was detected many times. The V and J genes are TRBV13 and TRBJ2-2, with D unresolved. Germline V gene sequence: CDR1 PRHDT, CDR2 FYEKMQ (reference sequence). The CDR3 is 16 residues long. V lost 2 bases, J lost 4 bases, and 14 bases lay in between. Here the CDR3 reads CASSLLMDGGTGELFF. CDR3 in DNA: TGTGCCAGCAGCTTACTAATGGATGGTGGCACCGGGGAGCTGTTTTTT.

The table lists this clonotype with many counts. The chain recombines TRBV7-2 with TRBJ2-4; a possible D gene is TRBD2 (5 bases). Trimming shortened V by 1 base and J by 4 bases, and 8 bases separated the two germline ends. Germline CDR1 SGHTA, CDR2 FQGNSA. The CDR3 covers 14 residues. The CDR3 loop is CASSLVEGKNIQYF. The CDR3 bases are TGTGCCAGCAGCTTAGTAGAGGGAAAAAACATTCAGTACTTC.

This clonotype was seen many times. In DNA form, the CDR3 reads TGTGCCAGCAGCTTAGGAGGGGCCGACTCCTATAATTCACCCCTCCACTTT. Translated, it gives CASSLGGADSYNSPLHF. The chain uses TRBV7-9 and TRBJ1-6; tentatively, D is TRBD1 (5 bases). Germline V gene data show CDR1 as SEHNR and CDR2 as FQNEAQ (reference sequence). Deletions cut 1 base from V and 0 bases from J, with 10 bases between. The CDR3 is made up of 17 amino acids.

This clonotype showed up many times. The J gene is TRBJ2-7, the V gene TRBV5-6; 11 bases match TRBD1. Per germline, CDR1 SGHDT and CDR2 YYEEEE. The CDR3 sequence is 14 residues long. V shed 4 bases, J shed 9 bases, and the junction held 9 bases outside the gene matches. The CDR3 is CASSIGQGAGGQYF. The CDR3 nucleotides are TGTGCCAGCAGCATAGGACAGGGGGCCGGAGGGCAGTACTTC.

The sample holds many counts of this clonotype. The chain links TRBV5-1 to TRBJ2-1; unclear D gene. Deletions cut 0 bases from V and 5 bases from J, with 6 bases between. The CDR3 is 13 residues long. Germline V lookup: CDR1 SGHRS, CDR2 YFSETQ. The CDR3 sequence is CASSLGWNNEQFF. CDR3 coding DNA: TGCGCCAGCAGCTTGGGATGGAACAATGAGCAGTTCTTC.

This clonotype has a handful of counts. CDR3 sequence: CAIRMGTEAFF. In DNA form, the CDR3 reads TGTGCCATCCGGATGGGCACTGAAGCTTTCTTT. This chain joins TRBV3-1 and TRBJ1-1; no clear D. Germline V lookup: CDR1 LGHDT, CDR2 YNNKEL (reference sequence). This CDR3 is built from 11 residues. Trimming left V 10 bases short and J 4 bases short, with 10 bases between.

This clonotype has ten or more counts. This chain connects TRBV28 to TRBJ2-5; 10 bases match TRBD1. The germline V gene has CDR1 MDHEN and CDR2 SYDVKM. The J segment lost 2 bases and the V segment lost 4 bases, leaving 7 bases of the junction unmatched. CDR3 length: 16 amino acids. CDR3 sequence (DNA): TGTGCCAGCAGTTCCCCCGACAGGGGGCTTCAAGAGACCCAGTACTTC. Its protein product is CASSSPDRGLQETQYF.

This clonotype was counted many times. CDR3 coding DNA: TGTGCCAGCAGCCCGGGGACAGGGGGCTACAATGAGCAGTTCTTC. Protein sequence: CASSPGTGGYNEQFF. The chain uses TRBV7-8 and TRBJ2-1; 11 bases match TRBD1. This CDR3 has 15 residues. Unmatched junction bases numbered 3, after V lost 5 bases and J lost 3 bases. CDR1 is SGHVS, CDR2 FQNEAQ, per germline.

This clonotype was found many times. This chain connects TRBV28 to TRBJ1-2; the D is unclear. The CDR3 runs 13 residues. V was clipped by 5 bases and J by 2 bases, with 9 bases between them. Germline CDR1 MDHEN, CDR2 SYDVKM. The CDR3 region has the DNA TGTGCCAGCAGTCCGAACGACAACTATGGCTACACCTTC. Protein: CASSPNDNYGYTF.

With respect to this clonotype: This could be a read error, since a much larger clone is one nucleotide away. The chain uses TRBV19 and TRBJ2-4; D is unclear. Between the trimmed V and J ends, which lost 6 bases and 12 bases, there was a span of 21 bases. The germline V gene encodes CDR1 LNHDA and CDR2 SQIVND (reference sequence). There are 14 residues in the CDR3. CDR3 bases: TGTGCCAGTAGCATGGGGTCGCCTGGGTACAGTCAGTACTTC. Translating it yields CASSMGSPGYSQYF.

V usage is TRBV15 and J usage is TRBJ2-7; no reliable D call. Germline CDR1 is LNHNV and CDR2 is YYDKDF (reference sequence). The CDR3 consists of 15 residues. V was cut by 1 base and J by 6 bases, with 16 bases left in between. CDR3 sequence (DNA): TGTGCCACCAGCAGAGTTTTGGGGTCCGAGACCGAGCAGTACTTC. Its protein product is CATSRVLGSETEQYF.

This clonotype was observed many times. This chain connects TRBV21-1 to TRBJ2-2; the table's D call TRBD1 went unverified against the DNA. TRBV21-1 is a documented pseudogene. This CDR3 has 15 residues. DNA of the CDR3: TGTGCCAGCAGCAAACGGACAGCGAACACCGGGGAGCTGTTTTTT. As protein: CASSKRTANTGELFF.

Many counts were recorded for this clonotype. The V gene is TRBV5-1, the J gene TRBJ2-7; D possibly corresponds to TRBD1 (5 bases). The CDR3 extends over 17 amino acids. Trimming left V 4 bases short and J 0 bases short, with 20 bases between. From germline, CDR1 is SGHRS and CDR2 YFSETQ. This CDR3 is CASSRDIGHLSSYEQYF. The CDR3 DNA follows: TGCGCCAGCAGCCGTGATATCGGACACCTGAGCTCCTACGAGCAGTACTTC.

The chain recombines TRBV7-2 with TRBJ2-5; D perhaps matches TRBD2 (5 bases). The CDR3 length is 13 residues. CDR1 is SGHTA, CDR2 FQGNSA, per germline. Trimming removed 3 bases at V and 5 bases at J, with 10 bases between. The CDR3 loop is CASSFTRRETQYF. As DNA, the CDR3 is TGTGCCAGCAGCTTTACTAGGCGGGAGACCCAGTACTTC. Full variable domain (outside the CDR3, taken from reference TRBV7-2 and TRBJ2-5): GAGVSQSPSNKVTEKGKDVELRCDPISGHTALYWYRQSLGQGLEFLIYFQGNSAPDKSGLPSDRFSAERTGGSVSTLTIQRTQQEDSAVYLCASSFTRRETQYFGPGTRLLVL.

In its sample, this clonotype was seen many times. The chain carries TRBV7-6 and TRBJ2-1; no clear D gene. V was trimmed by 0 bases and J by 5 bases, leaving 8 bases between them. The length of the CDR3 is 14 residues. Per germline, CDR1 SGHVS and CDR2 FNYEAQ. The CDR3 DNA reads TGTGCCAGCAGCTTAGCCCCAGGCGACAATGAGCAGTTCTTC. It translates to CASSLAPGDNEQFF.

This clonotype has a handful of counts. The chain uses TRBV20-1 and TRBJ2-1; D unclear. V lost 1 base and J lost 1, with 11 bases in between. The CDR3 spans 15 residues. CDR1 DFQATT and CDR2 SNEGSKA come from the germline V gene (reference sequence). CDR3 protein: CSARGSGLSYNEQFF. The CDR3 DNA reads TGCAGTGCTAGAGGGAGTGGTCTATCCTACAATGAGCAGTTCTTC.

On this clonotype: A much larger clone differs by one base, so this may be a read error. The rearrangement uses TRBV29-1 and TRBJ2-5; D unclear. The CDR3 is 15 residues long. Germline V gene data show CDR1 as SQVTM and CDR2 as ANQGSEA. V lost 7 bases, J lost 2 bases, and 20 bases lay in between. CDR3 sequence (DNA): TGCAGCGCTGTGTTTGGCCCCGGCCTACAAGAGACCCAGTACTTC. Translation gives CSAVFGPGLQETQYF. Supplemented by reference TRBV29-1 and TRBJ2-5, the full variable domain reads SAVISQKPSRDICQRGTSLTIQCQVDSQVTMMFWYRQQPGQSLTLIATANQGSEATYESGFVIDKFPISRPNLTFSTLTVSNMSPEDSSIYLCSAVFGPGLQETQYFGPGTRLLVL.

This clonotype has at least ten counts. The chain recombines TRBV12-3 or TRBV12-4 with TRBJ2-5; D is tentatively TRBD1 or TRBD2 (5 bases each). The CDR3 consists of 13 residues. V was shortened by 4 bases and J by 4 bases, with 10 bases between the two germline ends. CDR3 sequence: CASSYLGGETQYF. Written as DNA, the CDR3 is TGTGCCAGCAGTTATCTTGGGGGAGAGACCCAGTACTTC.

At least ten counts were recorded for this clonotype. The genes are TRBV18 and TRBJ1-5; unclear D gene. Germline V gene lookup returns CDR1 KGHSH and CDR2 LQKENI. Trimming pared 6 bases from V and 4 bases from J, leaving 16 bases between. The CDR3 length is 15 residues. The chain's CDR3 is CASSRLGRANQPQHF. CDR3 nucleotide sequence: TGTGCCAGCTCGCGGCTGGGGAGGGCGAATCAGCCCCAGCATTTT.

This clonotype has ten or more counts. V and J are TRBV5-1 and TRBJ2-3; 9 nucleotides match TRBD1. V gave up 0 bases and J gave up 5 bases; unmatched junction bases: 7. Germline CDR1 reads SGHRS; CDR2 reads YFSETQ. The CDR3 is 16 residues long. The CDR3 DNA is TGCGCCAGCAGCTTGGGACAGGGGGGCGGTGGAGATACGCAGTATTTT. This sequence encodes CASSLGQGGGGDTQYF. The complete variable domain, with remaining parts taken from reference TRBV5-1 and TRBJ2-3, reads KAGVTQTPRYLIKTRGQQVTLSCSPISGHRSVSWYQQTPGQGLQFLFEYFSETQRNKGNFPGRFSGRQFSNSRSEMNVSTLELGDSALYLCASSLGQGGGGDTQYFGPGTRLTVL.

This clonotype was counted many times. The chain joins TRBV4-3 to TRBJ1-2; no clear D. V was cut by 0 bases and J by 4 bases, with 6 bases left in between. The length of the CDR3 is 13 residues. In germline, CDR1 is LGHNA, CDR2 YSLEER. The chain's CDR3 is CASSQDRTYGYTF. Here the CDR3 DNA reads TGCGCCAGCAGCCAAGACAGGACCTATGGCTACACCTTC.

This clonotype has a count of ten or more. V and J are TRBV10-1 and TRBJ2-3, with D perhaps TRBD1 or TRBD2 (5 bases each). V lost 5 bases and J 9 bases, leaving 15 bases between the germline ends. CDR3 length: 13 amino acids. The V gene's germline CDR1 is WNHNN and CDR2 SYGVQD (reference sequence). The DNA for the CDR3 is TGCGCCAGCAGTAGAACAGGAGAGGGCACGCAGTATTTT. As protein: CASSRTGEGTQYF.

This clonotype was seen at least ten times. The chain couples TRBV9 to TRBJ2-5; possibly TRBD2 for D (5 bases). V was clipped by 0 bases and J by 1 base, with 7 bases between them. The length of the CDR3 is 14 residues. Germline values: CDR1 SGDLS, CDR2 YYNGEE. CDR3 nucleotides: TGTGCCAGCAGCGTAGCGGGAAGCCAAGAGACCCAGTACTTC. The encoded protein is CASSVAGSQETQYF.

The sample holds many counts of this clonotype. CDR3 protein: CASSNRANTEAFF. The CDR3 bases are TGTGCCAGCAGTAACAGGGCCAACACTGAAGCTTTCTTT. The chain has TRBV25-1 and TRBJ1-1; D possibly corresponds to TRBD1 (6 bases). Germline values: CDR1 MGHDK, CDR2 SYGVNS. Trimming took off 5 bases at V and 2 bases at J, with 9 bases between the two ends. The CDR3 is 13 amino acids.

This clonotype was seen repeatedly, ten times or more. This chain joins TRBV18 and TRBJ2-1; TRBD2 matches 9 bases. With 2 bases clipped from V and 7 bases from J, the junction kept 3 bases outside the gene matches. The CDR3 length is 14 residues. CDR1 is KGHSH, CDR2 LQKENI, per germline. The CDR3 is CASSPGLASNEQFF. The CDR3 coding sequence is TGTGCCAGCTCACCAGGACTAGCGTCTAATGAGCAGTTCTTC.

This clonotype was counted ten times or more. Here the CDR3 reads CASSYPAIAGKSEQYF. CDR3 DNA: TGTGCCAGCAGTTACCCGGCGATAGCGGGAAAATCCGAGCAGTACTTC. The chain recombines TRBV6-5 with TRBJ2-7, with TRBD2 matching 8 bases. Looked up from germline, CDR1 is MNHEY and CDR2 is SVGAGI. The ends lost 2 bases at V and 6 bases at J; junction bases unmatched: 12. This CDR3 is 16 amino acids long.

The sample holds many counts of this clonotype. The rearrangement links TRBV9 to TRBJ2-2; D not resolved. Germline CDR1 SGDLS, CDR2 YYNGEE. V dropped 4 bases and J dropped 1 base, with 11 bases sitting between them. The CDR3 has 15 residues. CDR3 sequence: CASSRPGRNTGELFF. The CDR3 bases are TGTGCCAGCAGCCGCCCTGGGCGGAACACCGGGGAGCTGTTTTTT.

The rearrangement uses TRBV19 and TRBJ2-1; no firm D call. The V end lost 5 bases, the J end lost 0 bases, and 8 bases lay between the germline ends. There are 14 residues in the CDR3. Germline V lookup: CDR1 LNHDA, CDR2 SQIVND (reference sequence). The CDR3 spells CASSRWDSYNEQFF. In nucleotides, the CDR3 is TGTGCCAGTAGTCGATGGGACTCCTACAATGAGCAGTTCTTC.

In this sample, this clonotype turned up many times. The chain combines TRBV20-1 with TRBJ2-5; the match to TRBD2 covers 13 bases. J gave up 3 bases and V 5 bases, and 3 bases lay outside the gene matches. Germline V CDR1 and CDR2: DFQATT, SNEGSKA (reference sequence). This CDR3 has 14 amino acids. CDR3: CSAYGLAGEETQYF. The CDR3 DNA reads TGCAGTGCTTACGGACTAGCGGGAGAAGAGACCCAGTACTTC.

This clonotype came up many times. V gene TRBV11-2 combines with J gene TRBJ2-3; unclear D gene. CDR3 size: 15 residues. V lost 1 base to trimming and J lost 3 bases, with 11 bases between them. CDR1 and CDR2 (germline): SGHAT, FQNNGV. CDR3 coding DNA: TGTGCCAGCAGCTTAGTGCGACGGGCAACAGATACGCAGTATTTT. Its translation: CASSLVRRATDTQYF.

This clonotype was counted a few times. This chain connects TRBV24-1 to TRBJ2-2; 11 bases fit TRBD2. The V segment lost 3 bases and the J segment 4 bases; nucleotides outside the gene matches: 3. The CDR3 spans 16 residues. The germline CDR1 and CDR2 sequences are KGHDR and SFDVKD. The CDR3 DNA sequence: TGTGCCACCAGTGATCCCGGGACTAGCGGCACCGGGGAGCTGTTTTTT. It encodes CATSDPGTSGTGELFF.